This T cell receptor beta chain was found in a study of regulatory T cells in long-lasting Graves disease. Study summary: Graves' patients with a new diagnosis had received antithyroid drugs under 3 months.

Arm-PCR of CDR3 regions with iRepertoire HTBI primers generated TCR beta libraries. MiXCR, run by TCRdb on the multiplex PCR reads, gives a single entry per CDR3 protein. Of hundreds of thousands of distinct CDR3 sequences in the sample, over 15% were seen once. CDR1 and CDR2 (germline): KGHSH, LQKENI. V lost 2 bases and J 1 base, leaving 6 bases between the germline ends. The CDR3 is made up of 14 amino acids. Regarding time point: newly diagnosed GD, antithyroid drugs for less than 3 months. PBMC-extracted RNA yielded the TCR library. This clonotype was found a few times. The same sample was also used in a study of T cells in Graves' hyperthyroidism and ophthalmopathy. Turning to that study: Clonotypes that were expanded in thyroid above 0.001 mostly appeared in blood too. Ophthalmopathy was separated from stable hyperthyroidism by a 13 V-J model.

Specimen: peripheral blood mononuclear cells (PBMCs), collected at new diagnosis, from a patient treated with antithyroid drugs. The chain joins TRBV18 to TRBJ1-3; D unresolved. This clonotype was sampled from a man in his forties with Graves disease. CDR3 in amino acids: CASSPSISGNTIYF. The DNA for the CDR3 is TGTGCCAGCTCACCATCCATTTCTGGAAACACCATATATTTT.